Below are 5 T cell receptor beta chains sequenced from a single sample in a study of OX40 agonist ivuxolimab in advanced cancers. The repertoire was sequenced with immunoSEQ multiplex PCR; TCRdb's copy has only in-frame clones and lacks some. The profile shows tens of thousands of clones, just over 85% of them singletons. The input for sequencing was CD4+ or CD8+ T cells sorted from blood, taken in a trial of the OX40 agonist ivuxolimab. Receptors originate from an adult with an advanced solid tumor such as melanoma, head and neck, liver or kidney cancer.

This clone was picked up a small number of times. This sequence joins TRBV30 and TRBJ1-1; unclear D gene. Per the germline V gene, CDR1 is GTSNPN and CDR2 is SVGIG (reference sequence). Trimming cost V 5 bases and J 0 bases, with 10 bases left between them. This CDR3 comprises 13 residues. This chain's CDR3 is CAWGWTMNTEAFF. In DNA form, the CDR3 reads TGTGCCTGGGGGTGGACCATGAACACTGAAGCTTTCTTT. The variable domain in full, with the rest retrieved from reference TRBV30 and TRBJ1-1, is SQTIHQWPATLVQPVGSPLSLECTVEGTSNPNLYWYRQAAGRGLQLLFYSVGIGQISSEVPQNLSASRPQDRQFILSSKKLLLSDSGFYLCAWGWTMNTEAFFGQGTRLTVV.

The chain recombines TRBV14 with TRBJ2-5; tentative D call: TRBD1 (6 bases). The closer fit of TRBJ2-7 to the DNA end suggests the J call may be wrong. Per germline, CDR1 SGHDN and CDR2 FVKESK. The CDR3 sequence is 15 residues long. This chain's CDR3 is CASSQGTAVFYEQYF. Written as DNA, the CDR3 is TGTGCCAGCAGCCAAGGGACAGCAGTCTTTTACGAGCAGTACTTC.

The table lists this clone with a few counts. The chain has TRBV5-1 and TRBJ2-3; 9 nucleotides align to TRBD1. The CDR3 is made up of 15 amino acids. Germline CDR1 reads SGHRS; CDR2 reads YFSETQ. Trimming at V came to 5 bases and at J to 0 bases, leaving 4 bases not matched to a gene. As DNA, the CDR3 is TGCGCCAGCAGGGGACAGGGATCTAGCACAGATACGCAGTATTTT. It is translated as CASRGQGSSTDTQYF.

The genes are TRBV13 and TRBJ1-1, with unresolved D. V lost 5 bases and J lost 5, with 18 bases in between. The CDR3 is 15 amino acids. From germline, CDR1 is PRHDT and CDR2 FYEKMQ (reference sequence). The CDR3 DNA follows: TGTGCCAGCAGCCCTCTATTACGAACGGGGACTGAAGCTTTCTTT. This sequence encodes CASSPLLRTGTEAFF.

This chain connects TRBV28 to TRBJ1-5, with a tentative D call TRBD1 (5 bases). The germline V gene encodes CDR1 MDHEN and CDR2 SYDVKM. The CDR3 is 14 residues long. V shed 7 bases and J shed 0 bases, with 10 bases lying between them. The CDR3: CASNRQNSNQPQHF. Written as DNA, the CDR3 is TGTGCCAGCAATCGACAGAATAGCAATCAGCCCCAGCATTTT.